Shown below are 16 T cell receptor beta chains from a single sample sequenced in a study of preoperative IRX-2 immunotherapy in early breast cancer. Noted treatment: preoperative locoregional IRX-2 cytokine immunotherapy. The method was immunoSEQ multiplex PCR; TCRdb's version includes in-frame clones alone and lacks a portion of them. The sample lists about 98,000 clones, about nine tenths occurring once. The input for sequencing was tumor tissue, taken after IRX-2 immunotherapy. Receptor source: a human donor with breast cancer.

The chain is built from TRBV28 and TRBJ2-1; 8 bases fit TRBD1. The CDR3 has 14 amino acids. The germline gives CDR1 MDHEN, CDR2 SYDVKM. Trimming removed 5 bases from V and 10 bases from J; junction bases left unmatched: 10. The CDR3: CASSPWTGPREQFF. The CDR3 DNA follows: TGTGCCAGCAGTCCATGGACAGGGCCTCGGGAGCAGTTCTTC. Combining the CDR3 with reference TRBV28 and TRBJ2-1 gives the whole variable domain DVKVTQSSRYLVKRTGEKVFLECVQDMDHENMFWYRQDPGLGLRLIYFSYDVKMKEKGDIPEGYSVSREKKERFSLILESASTNQTSMYLCASSPWTGPREQFFGPGTRLTVL.

The rearrangement links TRBV6-8 to TRBJ2-7; the D is unclear. CDR3 length equals 14 residues. From germline, CDR1 is MNHGY and CDR2 SAAAGT. Deletions cut 2 bases from V and 1 base from J, with 9 bases between. The CDR3 protein is CASSYAYGSYEQYF. In DNA, the CDR3 is TGTGCCAGCAGTTACGCGTACGGATCCTACGAGCAGTACTTC.

This clone was detected only once. The chain is built from TRBV6-4 and TRBJ1-5, with no clear D. V lost 5 bases and J lost 9, with 8 bases in between. The germline V gene has CDR1 MRHNA and CDR2 SNTAGT. The CDR3 runs 11 residues. CDR3 in DNA: TGTGCCAGCAGTCCCGGAGGGCCCCAGCATTTT. This encodes CASSPGGPQHF.

The chain is built from TRBV28 and TRBJ2-6; tentatively, D is TRBD2 (5 bases). Germline values: CDR1 MDHEN, CDR2 SYDVKM. Trimming pared 8 bases from V and 4 bases from J, leaving 15 bases between. The CDR3 loop spans 15 amino acids. CDR3 nucleotide sequence: TGTGCCAGCGGCGCCTTGGGGAGCGGGGCCAACGTCCTGACTTTC. Protein product: CASGALGSGANVLTF.

The chain employs TRBV19 and TRBJ1-1, with D uncertain. V gave up 7 bases and J gave up 0 bases, with 9 bases separating them. Germline CDR1 LNHDA, CDR2 SQIVND (reference sequence). The CDR3 consists of 13 residues. CDR3 sequence reads: CASNDGMNTEAFF. DNA of the CDR3: TGTGCCAGTAACGACGGAATGAACACTGAAGCTTTCTTT. Supplemented by reference TRBV19 and TRBJ1-1, the full variable domain reads DGGITQSPKYLFRKEGQNVTLSCEQNLNHDAMYWYRQDPGQGLRLIYYSQIVNDFQKGDIAEGYSVSREKKESFPLTVTSAQKNPTAFYLCASNDGMNTEAFFGQGTRLTVV.

The chain employs TRBV5-1 and TRBJ1-1; TRBD1 matches 8 bases. Germline CDR1 SGHRS, CDR2 YFSETQ. This CDR3 contains 15 residues. V lost 4 bases to trimming and J lost 0 bases; unmatched junction nucleotides: 5. The CDR3 here is CASSATGELNTEAFF. CDR3 nucleotides: TGCGCCAGCAGCGCGACAGGGGAATTGAACACTGAAGCTTTCTTT.

This clone was counted once. This chain connects TRBV6-8 to TRBJ1-1; D gene unclear. Trimming removed 7 bases from V and 4 bases from J, with 19 bases in between. Germline loops: CDR1 MNHGY, CDR2 SAAAGT. The CDR3 extends over 15 amino acids. The CDR3 loop is CASIRTRGVFTEAFF. CDR3 in DNA: TGTGCCAGCATCCGGACGCGCGGGGTATTCACTGAAGCTTTCTTT.

The rearrangement joins TRBV19 to TRBJ2-5, with D perhaps being TRBD1 or TRBD2 (5 bases each). CDR3 length: 14 residues. In germline, CDR1 is LNHDA, CDR2 SQIVND (reference sequence). Trimming removed 1 base at V and 3 bases at J, with 9 bases between. DNA for the CDR3: TGTGCCAGTAGTATAGGTTGGGGGAAAGAGACCCAGTACTTC. Translated: CASSIGWGKETQYF.

The chain combines TRBV6-8 with TRBJ1-2; weak D call: TRBD1 (5 bases). The CDR3 contains 13 residues. V was cut by 6 bases and J by 3 bases, with 11 bases left in between. The germline CDR1 and CDR2 sequences are MNHGY and SAAAGT. CDR3: CASRAGVYYGYTF. The CDR3 nucleotides read TGTGCCAGCAGGGCGGGGGTGTACTATGGCTACACCTTC.

The rearrangement uses TRBV6-7 and TRBJ1-1; 8 positions agree with TRBD1. Being an ORF, TRBV6-7 has a function that is uncertain. V dropped 6 bases and J dropped 4; count of bases not matched to a gene: 7. CDR3 length equals 14 residues. The CDR3 loop reads CASSLRGPVTEAFF. CDR3 sequence (DNA): TGTGCCAGCAGCCTCAGGGGGCCAGTCACTGAAGCTTTCTTT.

The chain recombines TRBV18 with TRBJ1-2; D may be TRBD1 (6 bases). The CDR3 is made up of 14 amino acids. The V end was cut by 3 bases, the J end by 2 bases, with 10 bases between. The germline V gene encodes CDR1 KGHSH and CDR2 LQKENI. The CDR3 region has the DNA TGTGCCAGCTCACCTGGGGGCATCAACTATGGCTACACCTTC. Protein sequence: CASSPGGINYGYTF.

In this sample, this clone turned up a few times. V gene TRBV5-1 combines with J gene TRBJ1-2; 7 bases line up with TRBD1. Per the germline V gene, CDR1 is SGHRS and CDR2 is YFSETQ. CDR3 length: 14 amino acids. Trimming cost V 4 bases and J 4 bases; bases outside gene matches: 7. In nucleotides, the CDR3 is TGCGCCAGCAGCCTGACAGGGCTTGGCTATGGCTACACCTTC. The encoded protein is CASSLTGLGYGYTF.

The V gene is TRBV6-8, the J gene TRBJ1-2; 9 nucleotides match TRBD1. The ends lost 5 bases at V and 9 bases at J; junction bases unmatched: 16. The CDR3 contains 16 residues. Germline V gene data show CDR1 as MNHGY and CDR2 as SAAAGT. CDR3 amino acids: CASSPASGGQGGSYTF. The CDR3, as DNA: TGTGCCAGCAGTCCAGCTAGTGGGGGACAGGGAGGAAGCTACACCTTC.

This chain joins TRBV5-1 and TRBJ1-1; D is unresolved. Germline lookup yields CDR1 SGHRS and CDR2 YFSETQ. There are 15 residues in the CDR3. V dropped 3 bases and J dropped 1 base, with 13 bases sitting between them. CDR3 in amino acids: CASSSRGSGNTEAFF. In nucleotides, the CDR3 is TGCGCCAGCAGCTCACGCGGCAGTGGGAACACTGAAGCTTTCTTT.

The chain has TRBV30 and TRBJ2-6, with TRBD1 identical over 8 bases. This CDR3 spans 18 amino acids. Germline trimming cut 2 bases from V and 1 base from J; bases unmatched to any gene: 10. Per germline, CDR1 GTSNPN and CDR2 SVGIG (reference sequence). CDR3 sequence reads: CAWSPTGGLRSGANVLTF. The CDR3 coding sequence is TGTGCCTGGAGTCCTACAGGGGGATTGCGATCTGGGGCCAACGTCCTGACTTTC.

V gene TRBV7-1 combines with J gene TRBJ1-4; TRBD1 might be the D (6 bases). Being an ORF, TRBV7-1 has a function that is uncertain. V was clipped by 5 bases and J by 7 bases, with 20 bases between them. The CDR3 is 16 residues long. The chain's CDR3 is CASSKPGTGATEKLFF. The CDR3 DNA reads TGTGCCAGCAGCAAACCCGGGACGGGGGCTACTGAAAAACTGTTTTTT.